This T cell receptor (beta chain) came from a study of blood T cells in healthy people across ages. Of note for this clonotype: Antigen unknown.

Study outcomes and limitations: A strong correlation was found between TCR beta diversity and the percentage of naive T cells. Estimated diversity across one million T cells was deemed an underestimate.

Primers used in a second PCR of about 6 to 11 cycles were a sample-barcoded 5' primer and a J-beta primer mix. One entry per CDR3 protein, called by TCRdb with MiXCR from the 5' RACE reads. The profile shows about 970,000 distinct CDR3 sequences, roughly 51% of them singletons. V lost 5 bases, J lost 6 bases, and 13 bases lay in between. Germline-derived CDR1 and CDR2 are MDHEN and SYDVKM. The CDR3 is 14 amino acids. The clonotype comes from a woman in her sixties in good health. The sequencing input was blood. The V call is TRBV28, the J call TRBJ1-4; D gene uncertain. Written as DNA, the CDR3 is TGTGCCAGCAGTCCCCCTGGGCGCGATGAAAAACTGTTTTTT. Translation gives CASSPPGRDEKLFF.